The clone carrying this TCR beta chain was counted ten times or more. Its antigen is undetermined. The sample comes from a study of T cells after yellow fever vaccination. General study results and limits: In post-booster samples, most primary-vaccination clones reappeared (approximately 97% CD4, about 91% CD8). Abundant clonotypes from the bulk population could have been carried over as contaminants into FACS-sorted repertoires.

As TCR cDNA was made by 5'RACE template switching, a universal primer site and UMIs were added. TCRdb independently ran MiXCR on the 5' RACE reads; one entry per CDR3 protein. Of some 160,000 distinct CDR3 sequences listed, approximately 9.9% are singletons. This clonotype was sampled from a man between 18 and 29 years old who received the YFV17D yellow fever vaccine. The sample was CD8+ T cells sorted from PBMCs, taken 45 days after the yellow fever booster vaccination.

The CDR3 DNA sequence: TGTGCCAGCAGCCAAGATTCGACTAGCGGGGCCGTACCAGATACGCAGTATTTT. Its protein is CASSQDSTSGAVPDTQYF. The rearrangement uses TRBV3-1 and TRBJ2-3, with 11 bases aligning to TRBD2. The germline V gene has CDR1 LGHDT and CDR2 YNNKEL (reference sequence). With V trimmed by 0 bases and J by 4 bases, 9 bases remained unmatched. This CDR3 has 18 residues.